Each of the 3 T cell receptor beta chains below was sequenced from the same sample in a study of blood T cell repertoires in COVID-19. Here immunoSEQ multiplex PCR was the method, and the copy in TCRdb shows in-frame clones only, minus some. The repertoire holds roughly 220,000 clones, with just over 85% as singletons. Specimen: PBMCs or T cells enriched from blood (not recorded which). The receptors shown here come from a woman in her fifties or sixties with acute COVID-19.

The genes are TRBV30 and TRBJ1-1; maybe TRBD1 (6 bases). The germline V gene has CDR1 GTSNPN and CDR2 SVGIG (reference sequence). V lost 2 bases and J 8 bases, leaving 12 bases between the germline ends. The length of the CDR3 is 12 residues. In DNA, the CDR3 is TGTGCCTGGAGTATTGACAGGCCAGAAGCTTTCTTT. This codes for CAWSIDRPEAFF.

The chain has TRBV7-9 and TRBJ1-6; D is possibly TRBD1 (5 bases). CDR1 is SEHNR, CDR2 FQNEAQ, per germline (reference sequence). V was cut by 2 bases and J by 5 bases, with 7 bases left in between. This CDR3 is 14 amino acids long. This CDR3 is CASSLQGDNSPLHF. CDR3 in DNA: TGTGCCAGCAGCTTACAGGGCGATAATTCACCCCTCCACTTT.

This clone was recorded once. The CDR3 reads CASSTAEQDTQYF. Here the CDR3 DNA reads TGTGCCAGTAGCACGGCGGAGCAAGATACGCAGTATTTT. The rearrangement links TRBV19 to TRBJ2-3; D not resolved. Deletions cut 6 bases from V and 5 bases from J, with 12 bases between. The CDR3 has 13 residues. Germline V gene sequence: CDR1 LNHDA, CDR2 SQIVND (reference sequence). Supplemented by reference TRBV19 and TRBJ2-3, the full variable domain reads DGGITQSPKYLFRKEGQNVTLSCEQNLNHDAMYWYRQDPGQGLRLIYYSQIVNDFQKGDIAEGYSVSREKKESFPLTVTSAQKNPTAFYLCASSTAEQDTQYFGPGTRLTVL.